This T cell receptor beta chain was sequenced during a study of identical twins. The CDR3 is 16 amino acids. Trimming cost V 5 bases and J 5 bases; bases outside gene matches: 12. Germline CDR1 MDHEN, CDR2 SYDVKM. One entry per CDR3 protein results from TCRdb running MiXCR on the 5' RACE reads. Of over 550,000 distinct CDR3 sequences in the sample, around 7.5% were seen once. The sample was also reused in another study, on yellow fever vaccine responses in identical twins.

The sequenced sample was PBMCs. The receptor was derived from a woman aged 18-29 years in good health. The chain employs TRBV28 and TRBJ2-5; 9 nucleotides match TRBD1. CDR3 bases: TGTGCCAGCAGTCACAGGGGGCGGAGGGGTGTGGAGACCCAGTACTTC. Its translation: CASSHRGRRGVETQYF.